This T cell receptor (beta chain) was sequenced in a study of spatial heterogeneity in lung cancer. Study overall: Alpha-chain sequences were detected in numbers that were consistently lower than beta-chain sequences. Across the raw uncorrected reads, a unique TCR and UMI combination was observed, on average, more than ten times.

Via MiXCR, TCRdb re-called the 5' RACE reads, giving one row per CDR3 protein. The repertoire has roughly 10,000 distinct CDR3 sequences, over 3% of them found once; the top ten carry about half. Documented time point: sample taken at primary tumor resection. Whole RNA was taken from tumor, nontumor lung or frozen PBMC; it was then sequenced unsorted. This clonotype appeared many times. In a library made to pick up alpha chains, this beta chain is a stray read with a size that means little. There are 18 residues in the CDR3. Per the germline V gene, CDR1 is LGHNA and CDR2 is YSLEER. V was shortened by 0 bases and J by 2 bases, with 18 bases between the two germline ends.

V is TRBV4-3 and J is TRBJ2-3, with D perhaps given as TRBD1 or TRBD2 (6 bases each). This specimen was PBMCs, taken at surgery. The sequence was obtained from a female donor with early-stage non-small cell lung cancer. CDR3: CASSQDPLGAGLTDTQYF. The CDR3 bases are TGCGCCAGCAGCCAAGATCCCCTGGGGGCGGGACTCACAGATACGCAGTATTTT.